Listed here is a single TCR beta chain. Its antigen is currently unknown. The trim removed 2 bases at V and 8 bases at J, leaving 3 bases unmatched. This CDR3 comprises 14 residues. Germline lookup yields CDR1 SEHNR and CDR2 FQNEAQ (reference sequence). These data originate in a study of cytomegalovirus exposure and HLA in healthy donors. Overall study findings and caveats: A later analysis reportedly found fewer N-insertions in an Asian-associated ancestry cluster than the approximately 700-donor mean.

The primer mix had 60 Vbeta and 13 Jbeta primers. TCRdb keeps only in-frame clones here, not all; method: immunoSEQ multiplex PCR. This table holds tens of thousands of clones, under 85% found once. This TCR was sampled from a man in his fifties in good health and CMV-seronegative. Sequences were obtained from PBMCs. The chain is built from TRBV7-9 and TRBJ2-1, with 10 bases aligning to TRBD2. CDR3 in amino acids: CASSLKAGGDEQFF. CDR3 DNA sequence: TGTGCCAGCAGCTTAAAAGCGGGGGGGGATGAGCAGTTCTTC.